This is a list of T cell receptor beta chains from one sample in a study of Ad26.COV2.S vaccination and SARS-CoV-2 variants. The data were produced by immunoSEQ multiplex PCR, yet TCRdb's version contains in-frame clones alone and is incomplete. The repertoire has about 350,000 clones, about 88% of them found once; the top ten carry 3% to 4%. Specimen: peripheral blood, collected in a trial of Ad26.COV2.S vaccine versus placebo. The receptor set was obtained from a person between 18 and 60 years old who received the Ad26.COV2.S COVID-19 vaccine or a placebo. CDR3s include the opening cysteine and the closing phenylalanine or tryptophan. D genes are given only for firm matches. Only part of the rows carry a size: once, few, many, or a class if the clone is expanded.

V gene	D gene	clone size	J gene	CDR3 DNA	CDR3 protein
TRBV30	-	-	TRBJ1-5	TGTGCCTGGAGTGACGGTCAGTATCAGCCCCAGCATTTT	CAWSDGQYQPQHF
TRBV15	-	-	TRBJ2-5	TGTGCCACCAGCAGAGGGGGTGAGGCACAAGAGACCCAGTACTTC	CATSRGGEAQETQYF
TRBV19	-	-	TRBJ2-3	TGTGCCAGTAGTATACGGGGGAGCACAGATACGCAGTATTTT	CASSIRGSTDTQYF
TRBV13	-	few	TRBJ1-5	TGTGCCAGCAGCCGGGGACGGGATCAGCCCCAGCATTTT	CASSRGRDQPQHF
TRBV5-1	-	-	TRBJ2-6	TGCGCCAGCAGCTTGGAAATCGGGGCCAACGTCCTGACTTTC	CASSLEIGANVLTF
TRBV10-1	TRBD1	-	TRBJ2-3	TGCGCCAGCAGTCTAGACAGGGGGACTGCAGATACGCAGTATTTT	CASSLDRGTADTQYF
TRBV25-1	-	-	TRBJ1-4	TGTGCCAGCAGTGAGCCGACATCAACTAATGAAAAACTGTTTTTT	CASSEPTSTNEKLFF
TRBV2	TRBD2	-	TRBJ2-1	TGTGCCAGCAGAGATTGGACTAGCGCCTACAATGAGCAGTTCTTC	CASRDWTSAYNEQFF
TRBV5-1	-	-	TRBJ2-7	TGCGCCAGCAGGGTTCGCCCTAGCTCCCACGAGCAGTACTTC	CASRVRPSSHEQYF
TRBV29-1	-	once	TRBJ1-5	TGCAGCGTCGGGACGGGACTGGGCAATCAGCCCCAGCATTTT	CSVGTGLGNQPQHF
TRBV5-1	TRBD2	-	TRBJ2-1	TGCGCCAGCAGCCCGGGACTAGCGGGAAATGGTGAGCAGTTCTTC	CASSPGLAGNGEQFF
TRBV15	-	once	TRBJ2-6	TGTGCCACCAGCAGAGACTGGGTTCTTGGGGCCAACGTCCTGACTTTC	CATSRDWVLGANVLTF
TRBV5-4	-	-	TRBJ2-5	TGTGCCAGCAGCTCCGGGCCTCGAGAGACCCAGTACTTC	CASSSGPRETQYF
TRBV30	-	few	TRBJ1-6	TGTGCCTGGGCCCTTAGAGGAAATTTCCTCCACTTT	CAWALRGNFLHF
TRBV30	TRBD1	-	TRBJ1-6	TGTGCCTGGAGTGTACTGAGACAGGGATCCTCACCCCTCCACTTT	CAWSVLRQGSSPLHF
TRBV6-5	-	once	TRBJ2-7	TGTGCCAGCAGTTATTCCAGGGTATCCTACGAGCAGTACTTC	CASSYSRVSYEQYF
TRBV24-1	TRBD1	-	TRBJ2-1	TGTGCCACCAGTGATTTAGTCGGGACAGGGTACCATGAGCAGTTCTTC	CATSDLVGTGYHEQFF